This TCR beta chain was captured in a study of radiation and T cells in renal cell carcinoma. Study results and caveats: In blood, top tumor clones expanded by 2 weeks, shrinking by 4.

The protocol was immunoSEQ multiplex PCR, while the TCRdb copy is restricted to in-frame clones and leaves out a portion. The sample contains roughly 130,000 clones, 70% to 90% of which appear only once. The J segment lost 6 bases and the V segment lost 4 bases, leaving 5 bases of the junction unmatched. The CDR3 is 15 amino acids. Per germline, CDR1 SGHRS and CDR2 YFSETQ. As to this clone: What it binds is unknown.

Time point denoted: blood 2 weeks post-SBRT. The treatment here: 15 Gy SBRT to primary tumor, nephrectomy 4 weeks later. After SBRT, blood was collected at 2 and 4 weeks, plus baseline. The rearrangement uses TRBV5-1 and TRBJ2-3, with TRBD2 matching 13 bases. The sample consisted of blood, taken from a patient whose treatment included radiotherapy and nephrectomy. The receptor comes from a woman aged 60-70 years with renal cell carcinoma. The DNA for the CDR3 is TGCGCCAGCAGCGTGGGACTAGCGGGGAGGGATACGCAGTATTTT. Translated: CASSVGLAGRDTQYF.